This TCR beta chain was found in a study of blood T cell repertoires in COVID-19. In this sample, this clone turned up a few times. TCRdb's table, derived via immunoSEQ multiplex PCR, lists solely in-frame clones and lacks some. The sample has approximately 82,000 clones; over 80% are singletons. Germline values: CDR1 SEHNR, CDR2 FQNEAQ (reference sequence). Trimming took 5 bases from V and 4 from J; bases not matched to a gene: 8. The CDR3 runs 16 residues. Material for sequencing was peripheral blood. The V and J genes are TRBV7-9 and TRBJ2-6, with 7 bases that match TRBD1. The receptor's source is a woman aged 60-70 years with active COVID-19. The CDR3 reads CASSRTGAGGANVLTF. The CDR3 nucleotides read TGTGCCAGCAGCCGAACAGGGGCTGGGGGGGCCAACGTCCTGACTTTC.